A single sample gave rise to the 20 T cell receptor beta chains below, sequenced in a study of blood T cell repertoires in COVID-19. Profiling relied on immunoSEQ multiplex PCR, and the TCRdb table lists in-frame clones only, not all of them. This repertoire shows about 68,000 clones, approximately 86% found once; its top ten account for roughly 3.7%. Sequenced sample: peripheral blood. The receptors originated from a man aged 50 to 59 with acute or convalescent COVID-19.

The chain uses TRBV11-3 and TRBJ2-1, with 8 bases matching TRBD1. V trimming: 3 bases; J trimming: 7 bases; junction bases outside the gene matches: 14. Germline values: CDR1 SGHNT, CDR2 YENEEA. CDR3 size: 17 residues. CDR3 nucleotides: TGTGCCAGCAGCTTTGAACATGCAGGGGGCGCGGGTAATGAGCAGTTCTTC. The encoded protein is CASSFEHAGGAGNEQFF.

As DNA, the CDR3 is TGCGCCAGCAGGCCCAGCGGGGGAGCTAGCGGGAGTTTTGGGACCCAGTACTTC. Residues: CASRPSGGASGSFGTQYF. This rearrangement joins TRBV10-2 to TRBJ2-5; TRBD2 matches 10 bases. This CDR3 is built from 18 residues. V shed 6 bases, J shed 7 bases, and the junction held 20 bases outside the gene matches. Germline V gene data show CDR1 as WSHSY and CDR2 as SAAADI.

The V gene is TRBV2, the J gene TRBJ1-5; D might be TRBD1 (5 bases). Trimming shortened V by 6 bases and J by 5 bases, and 14 bases separated the two germline ends. Germline CDR1 and CDR2: SNHLY and FYNNEI. This CDR3 spans 14 amino acids. Written as DNA, the CDR3 is TGTGCCAGCAGGGCGGCAGGGCGGCATCAGCCCCAGCATTTT. This translates into CASRAAGRHQPQHF.

CDR3 coding DNA: TGTGCCACTACAGACAGGGCCTCTGGTTGCACCTTC. Encoded protein: CATTDRASGCTF. The chain employs TRBV10-3 and TRBJ1-2; the match to TRBD1 covers 7 bases. The CDR3 loop spans 12 amino acids. After removal of 10 bases from V and 13 bases from J, the junction contained 15 bases not matched to a gene. Germline V CDR1 and CDR2: ENHRY, SYGVKD.

Comment on this clone: One junction end disagrees with the germline gene, perhaps due to a read error. V is TRBV30 and J is TRBJ2-1; perhaps TRBD2 as D (5 bases). Germline CDR1 is GTSNPN and CDR2 is SVGIG (reference sequence). This CDR3 has 13 amino acids. The CDR3 sequence is CAYDKGDYNGQFF. CDR3 sequence (DNA): TGTGCCTACGACAAGGGCGACTACAATGGGCAGTTCTTC.

The V call is TRBV30, the J call TRBJ1-5; D is unresolved. The CDR3 covers 14 residues. CDR1 and CDR2 (germline): GTSNPN, SVGIG (reference sequence). V shed 2 bases and J shed 5 bases, with 13 bases lying between them. The CDR3 DNA sequence: TGTGCCTGGAGTCTAGACCCCTGGGATCAGCCCCAGCATTTT. It yields the protein CAWSLDPWDQPQHF.

The chain uses TRBV11-2 and TRBJ1-3, with TRBD1 as a possible D gene (5 bases). CDR1 is SGHAT and CDR2 is FQNNGV in the germline V gene. Trimming cost V 2 bases and J 4 bases, with 15 bases left between them. This CDR3 has 16 amino acids. The CDR3 region has the DNA TGTGCCAGCAGCTTACCGTCAGGGTTTACGGGAAACACCATATATTTT. Residues: CASSLPSGFTGNTIYF.

By sample share, this clone is medium-sized. The rearrangement links TRBV2 to TRBJ2-5; perhaps TRBD1 as D (5 bases). The germline CDR1 and CDR2 sequences are SNHLY and FYNNEI. The CDR3 covers 13 residues. V was cut by 7 bases and J by 4 bases, with 13 bases left in between. As DNA, the CDR3 is TGTGCCAGCAAGCAGGGTAGATCAGAGACCCAGTACTTC. Its translation is CASKQGRSETQYF.

The chain uses TRBV5-1 and TRBJ2-7; 9 nucleotides agree with TRBD1. From germline, CDR1 is SGHRS and CDR2 YFSETQ. Trimming cost V 4 bases and J 5 bases; bases outside gene matches: 7. This CDR3 has 14 amino acids. CDR3 bases: TGCGCCAGCAGCCGAGGACAGGGGCTAGACGAGCAGTACTTC. Its translation is CASSRGQGLDEQYF.

The V call is TRBV18, the J call TRBJ1-2; 7 nucleotides agree with TRBD1. CDR1 and CDR2 from the germline V gene are KGHSH and LQKENI. V lost 8 bases, J lost 4 bases, and 10 bases stayed unmatched. This CDR3 spans 14 amino acids. CDR3 amino acids: CASAALRDSYGYTF. CDR3 coding DNA: TGTGCCAGCGCAGCACTGCGGGACAGCTATGGCTACACCTTC.

V gene TRBV6-1 combines with J gene TRBJ2-7; 7 positions agree with TRBD2. The CDR3 contains 15 residues. The germline gives CDR1 MNHNS, CDR2 SASEGT. V gave up 3 bases and J gave up 5 bases; unmatched junction bases: 10. The CDR3 nucleotides read TGTGCCAGCAGTGAGGAATTGCGGGGGACGGACGAGCAGTACTTC. Residues: CASSEELRGTDEQYF.

The genes are TRBV29-1 and TRBJ1-6; 9 bases are shared with TRBD1. Germline CDR1 and CDR2: SQVTM and ANQGSEA. V was clipped by 6 bases and J by 7 bases; unmatched bases: 7. CDR3 length equals 14 residues. This CDR3 reads CSVRTGDRNSPLHF. CDR3 bases: TGCAGCGTAAGGACAGGGGACCGGAATTCACCCCTCCACTTT.

This rearrangement joins TRBV29-1 to TRBJ2-1; no clear D. CDR3 length: 14 amino acids. V lost 1 base, J lost 3 bases, and 10 bases lay in between. Looked up from germline, CDR1 is SQVTM and CDR2 is ANQGSEA. The CDR3 region is CSVEGADVYNEQFF. In DNA form, the CDR3 reads TGCAGCGTTGAAGGGGCCGACGTCTACAATGAGCAGTTCTTC.

This chain links TRBV19 with TRBJ1-2; D is ambiguous. The germline V and J ends were trimmed by 2 bases and 5 bases, with 12 bases remaining between them. CDR3 length: 14 residues. In germline, CDR1 is LNHDA, CDR2 SQIVND (reference sequence). CDR3 nucleotide sequence: TGTGCCAGTAGTATACTAAGTTCCGCTTATGGCTACACCTTC. Residues: CASSILSSAYGYTF.

V and J are TRBV7-2 and TRBJ2-3; maybe TRBD1 (5 bases). From germline, CDR1 is SGHTA and CDR2 FQGNSA. Between the trimmed V and J ends, which lost 0 bases and 0 bases, there was a span of 10 bases. This CDR3 contains 16 residues. The chain's CDR3 is CASSLAGQGSTDTQYF. The CDR3, as DNA: TGTGCCAGCAGCTTAGCCGGGCAGGGAAGCACAGATACGCAGTATTTT. Looking up the rest from reference TRBV7-2 and TRBJ2-3 gives the full variable domain: GAGVSQSPSNKVTEKGKDVELRCDPISGHTALYWYRQSLGQGLEFLIYFQGNSAPDKSGLPSDRFSAERTGGSVSTLTIQRTQQEDSAVYLCASSLAGQGSTDTQYFGPGTRLTVL.

V is TRBV5-1 and J is TRBJ2-2; weak D call: TRBD1 (6 bases). Per germline, CDR1 SGHRS and CDR2 YFSETQ. Trimming cost V 0 bases and J 1 base, with 10 bases left between them. CDR3 length: 16 residues. The CDR3 DNA reads TGCGCCAGCAGCTTGGAGGACAGACTGAACACCGGGGAGCTGTTTTTT. As protein: CASSLEDRLNTGELFF.

This rearrangement joins TRBV18 to TRBJ2-5, with TRBD2 as a possible D gene (5 bases). The CDR3 sequence is 12 residues long. The V gene's germline CDR1 is KGHSH and CDR2 LQKENI. The germline V and J ends were trimmed by 3 bases and 6 bases, with 8 bases remaining between them. The CDR3 coding sequence is TGTGCCAGCTCACCCGGGGTTAAGACCCAGTACTTC. Translated: CASSPGVKTQYF.

The chain combines TRBV18 with TRBJ1-3; D may be TRBD1 (5 bases). V was cut by 2 bases and J by 2 bases, with 7 bases left in between. The germline V gene encodes CDR1 KGHSH and CDR2 LQKENI. The CDR3 is 14 residues long. The chain's CDR3 is CASSPRGTGNTIYF. CDR3 in DNA: TGTGCCAGCTCACCAAGGGGAACTGGAAACACCATATATTTT.

This chain joins TRBV19 and TRBJ1-2; D is unresolved. Germline V gene sequence: CDR1 LNHDA, CDR2 SQIVND (reference sequence). V was trimmed by 8 bases and J by 7 bases, leaving 17 bases between them. The CDR3 loop spans 13 amino acids. CDR3 amino acids: CASGEDGRGGYTF. CDR3 bases: TGTGCCAGTGGGGAGGACGGCCGTGGTGGCTACACCTTC.

The J gene is TRBJ1-5, the V gene TRBV21-1. TRBV21-1 is given as a pseudogene. The CDR3 is 16 amino acids. The CDR3 region is CASSKGGRGGVQPQHF. Here the CDR3 DNA reads TGTGCCAGCAGCAAAGGGGGTAGGGGGGGCGTACAGCCCCAGCATTTT.